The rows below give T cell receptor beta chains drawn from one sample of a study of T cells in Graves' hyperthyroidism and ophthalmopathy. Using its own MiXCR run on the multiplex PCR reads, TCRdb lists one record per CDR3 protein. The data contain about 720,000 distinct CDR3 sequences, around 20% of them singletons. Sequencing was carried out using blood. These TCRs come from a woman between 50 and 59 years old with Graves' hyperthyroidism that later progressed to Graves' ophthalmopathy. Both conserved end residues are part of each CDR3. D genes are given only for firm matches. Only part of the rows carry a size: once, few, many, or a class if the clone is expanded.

cdr3_aa: CASSYSGGLNTGELFF; cdr3_nt: TGTGCCAGCAGTTACAGCGGGGGCCTCAACACCGGGGAGCTGTTTTTT; d_call: TRBD2; v_call: TRBV7-2; j_call: TRBJ2-2; clone_size: many
cdr3_aa: CASSYTRDRGDEKLFF; cdr3_nt: TGTGCCAGCAGTTACACCCGGGACAGGGGAGATGAAAAACTGTTTTTT; d_call: TRBD1; v_call: TRBV6-5; j_call: TRBJ1-4; clone_size: -
cdr3_aa: CSARGPGQGQYEQYF; cdr3_nt: TGCAGTGCCAGAGGTCCCGGACAGGGTCAATACGAGCAGTACTTC; d_call: TRBD1; v_call: TRBV20-1; j_call: TRBJ2-7; clone_size: many
cdr3_aa: CAWSVRTLNSPLHF; cdr3_nt: TGTGCCTGGAGTGTACGGACATTGAATTCACCCCTCCACTTT; d_call: -; v_call: TRBV30; j_call: TRBJ1-6; clone_size: many
cdr3_aa: CASSRAEETQYF; cdr3_nt: TGTGCCAGCAGCAGAGCCGAAGAGACCCAGTACTTC; d_call: -; v_call: TRBV9; j_call: TRBJ2-5; clone_size: few
cdr3_aa: CASSDGHHTGELFF; cdr3_nt: TGTGCCAGCAGTGATGGACATCACACCGGGGAGCTGTTTTTT; d_call: -; v_call: TRBV6-1; j_call: TRBJ2-2; clone_size: many
cdr3_aa: CASRDPGLVRETQYF; cdr3_nt: TGCGCCAGCAGAGACCCGGGACTAGTACGAGAGACCCAGTACTTC; d_call: TRBD2; v_call: TRBV10-2; j_call: TRBJ2-5; clone_size: -
cdr3_aa: CASSPRAGGDLNTEAFF; cdr3_nt: TGTGCCAGCAGCCCCCGGGCGGGTGGGGATTTGAACACTGAAGCTTTCTTT; d_call: -; v_call: TRBV7-6; j_call: TRBJ1-1; clone_size: few
cdr3_aa: CSAREQGRGLAGIIVREQYF; cdr3_nt: TGCAGTGCTAGAGAGCAAGGGAGGGGACTAGCGGGGATTATTGTGCGCGAGCAGTACTTC; d_call: TRBD2; v_call: TRBV20-1; j_call: TRBJ2-7; clone_size: few
cdr3_aa: CASSLTGDYNEQFF; cdr3_nt: TGCGCCAGCAGCTTGACCGGCGACTACAATGAGCAGTTCTTC; d_call: -; v_call: TRBV5-1; j_call: TRBJ2-1; clone_size: few
cdr3_aa: CASSYSTGGVANTGELFF; cdr3_nt: TGTGCCAGCAGTTACTCGACAGGGGGAGTAGCGAACACCGGGGAGCTGTTTTTT; d_call: TRBD1; v_call: TRBV6-5; j_call: TRBJ2-2; clone_size: -
cdr3_aa: CSARAASGPYNEQFF; cdr3_nt: TGCAGTGCTAGGGCGGCTAGCGGGCCCTACAATGAGCAGTTCTTC; d_call: TRBD2; v_call: TRBV20-1; j_call: TRBJ2-1; clone_size: -
cdr3_aa: CATSATGSGANVLTF; cdr3_nt: TGTGCCACCAGCGCAACAGGGTCCGGGGCCAACGTCCTGACTTTC; d_call: -; v_call: TRBV15; j_call: TRBJ2-6; clone_size: -
cdr3_aa: CASSAHLSGNTIYF; cdr3_nt: TGTGCCAGCAGCGCACACCTCTCTGGAAACACCATATATTTT; d_call: -; v_call: TRBV11-2; j_call: TRBJ1-3; clone_size: -
cdr3_aa: CASSGTLGDRLNQPQHF; cdr3_nt: TGCGCCAGCAGTGGGACCCTCGGGGACAGGTTAAATCAGCCCCAGCATTTT; d_call: TRBD1; v_call: TRBV10-2; j_call: TRBJ1-5; clone_size: -
cdr3_aa: CASSSRDFYTEAFF; cdr3_nt: TGCGCCAGCAGCTCCAGGGATTTTTACACTGAAGCTTTCTTT; d_call: -; v_call: TRBV5-1; j_call: TRBJ1-1; clone_size: many
cdr3_aa: CASSSGQDEKLFF; cdr3_nt: TGTGCCAGCAGCTCCGGACAGGACGAAAAACTGTTTTTT; d_call: TRBD1; v_call: TRBV6-1; j_call: TRBJ1-4; clone_size: -
cdr3_aa: CASRIGGETQYF; cdr3_nt: TGTGCCAGCAGAATTGGGGGAGAGACCCAGTACTTC; d_call: -; v_call: TRBV6-1; j_call: TRBJ2-5; clone_size: -
cdr3_aa: CASSLEGFGNEQFF; cdr3_nt: TGTGCCAGCAGTTTGGAAGGGTTTGGCAATGAGCAGTTCTTC; d_call: -; v_call: TRBV2; j_call: TRBJ2-1; clone_size: few
cdr3_aa: CAWRGQGGQPQHF; cdr3_nt: TGTGCCTGGAGGGGACAGGGAGGACAGCCCCAGCATTTT; d_call: TRBD1; v_call: TRBV30; j_call: TRBJ1-5; clone_size: -
cdr3_aa: CASSPPRTSGYQETQYF; cdr3_nt: TGTGCCAGCAGCCCCCCTCGGACTAGCGGCTACCAAGAGACCCAGTACTTC; d_call: TRBD2; v_call: TRBV3-1; j_call: TRBJ2-5; clone_size: many
cdr3_aa: CASSYSSWRFGYTF; cdr3_nt: TGTGCCAGCAGTTACTCGTCTTGGAGGTTTGGTTACACCTTC; d_call: -; v_call: TRBV6-5; j_call: TRBJ1-2; clone_size: few
cdr3_aa: CASSPAGGDNSPLHF; cdr3_nt: TGTGCCAGCAGTCCTGCAGGGGGCGATAATTCACCCCTCCACTTT; d_call: TRBD1; v_call: TRBV7-3; j_call: TRBJ1-6; clone_size: many
cdr3_aa: CSVPDQTGELFF; cdr3_nt: TGCAGCGTTCCGGACCAGACCGGGGAGCTGTTTTTT; d_call: -; v_call: TRBV29-1; j_call: TRBJ2-2; clone_size: few